The clone carrying this T cell receptor beta chain came up a few times. Its antigen is still unknown. Trimming left V 1 base short and J 10 bases short, with 22 bases between. There are 16 residues in the CDR3. Germline V gene lookup returns CDR1 MGHRA and CDR2 YSYEKL. Time point here: persistent/refractory GD, antithyroid drugs over 5 years with positive TRAb. RNA isolated from PBMCs was used to make the TCR library. Patients met American Thyroid Association criteria for Graves' disease. These data originate in a study of regulatory T cells in long-lasting Graves disease. Regarding the study as a whole: Between persistent patients, a few thousand public clonotypes were shared, exceeding the 900 to 1,000 shared between new patients. Patients with persistent disease showed a bias toward TRBV28, TRBJ1-2 and TRBJ2-5.

iRepertoire HTBI primers and Arm-PCR of CDR3 regions built TCR beta libraries. In TCRdb, the multiplex PCR reads were re-called with MiXCR into one record per CDR3 protein. The profile shows about 470,000 distinct CDR3 sequences, less than 25% of them singletons. The chain recombines TRBV4-1 with TRBJ1-1; no definite D call. Specimen: peripheral blood mononuclear cells (PBMCs), collected when the disease was refractory, from a patient treated with antithyroid drugs. This clonotype was sampled from a female donor with Graves disease. The CDR3 loop is CASSQVITNVEKGAFF. CDR3 in DNA: TGCGCCAGCAGCCAAGTTATTACGAACGTTGAAAAGGGAGCTTTCTTT.